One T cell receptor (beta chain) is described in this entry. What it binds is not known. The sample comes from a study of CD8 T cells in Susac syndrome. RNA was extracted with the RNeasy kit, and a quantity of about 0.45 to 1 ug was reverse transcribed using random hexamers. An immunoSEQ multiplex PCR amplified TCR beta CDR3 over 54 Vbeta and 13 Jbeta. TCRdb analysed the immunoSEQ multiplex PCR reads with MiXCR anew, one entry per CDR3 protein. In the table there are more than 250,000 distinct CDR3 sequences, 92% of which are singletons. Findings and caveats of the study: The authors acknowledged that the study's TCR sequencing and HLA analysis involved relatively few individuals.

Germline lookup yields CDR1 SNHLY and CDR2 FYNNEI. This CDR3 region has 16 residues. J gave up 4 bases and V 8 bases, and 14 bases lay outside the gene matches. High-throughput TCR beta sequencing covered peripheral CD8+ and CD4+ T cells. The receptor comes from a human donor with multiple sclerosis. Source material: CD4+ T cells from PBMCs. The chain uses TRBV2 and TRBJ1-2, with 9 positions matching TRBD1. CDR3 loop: CASGRTGAHRPYGYTF. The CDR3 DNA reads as TGTGCCAGCGGAAGGACAGGGGCTCATCGTCCCTATGGCTACACCTTC.